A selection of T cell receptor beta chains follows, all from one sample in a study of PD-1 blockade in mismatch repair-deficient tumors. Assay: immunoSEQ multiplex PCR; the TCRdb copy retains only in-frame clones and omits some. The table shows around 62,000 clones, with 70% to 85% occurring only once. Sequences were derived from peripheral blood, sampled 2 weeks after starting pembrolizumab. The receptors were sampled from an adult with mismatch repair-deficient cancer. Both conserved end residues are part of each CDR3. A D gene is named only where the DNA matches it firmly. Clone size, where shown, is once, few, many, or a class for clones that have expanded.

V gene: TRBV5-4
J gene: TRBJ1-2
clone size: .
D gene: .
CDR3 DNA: TGTGCCAGCAGCTTCCGGGGCTCTGTGTATGGCTACACCTTC
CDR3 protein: CASSFRGSVYGYTF

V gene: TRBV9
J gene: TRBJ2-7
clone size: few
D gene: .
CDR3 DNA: TGTGCCAGCAGCGGTCTCCTGGGCTACGAGCAGTACTTC
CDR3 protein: CASSGLLGYEQYF

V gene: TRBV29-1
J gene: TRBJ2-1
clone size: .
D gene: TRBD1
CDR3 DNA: TGCAGCGGTATGACAGGGAATGAGCAGTTCTTC
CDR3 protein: CSGMTGNEQFF

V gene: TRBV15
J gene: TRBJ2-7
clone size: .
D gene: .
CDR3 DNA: TGTGCCACCAGCAGAGATGGCTACGAGCAGTACTTC
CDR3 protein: CATSRDGYEQYF

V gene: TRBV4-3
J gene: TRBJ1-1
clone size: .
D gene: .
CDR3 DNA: TGCGCCAGCAGCCAAGAGGCTAGGGGTGAAGCTTTCTTT
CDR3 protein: CASSQEARGEAFF

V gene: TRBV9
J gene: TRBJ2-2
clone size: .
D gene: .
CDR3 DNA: TGTGCCAGCAGCCCGCGGGACTCCACCGGGGAGCTGTTTTTT
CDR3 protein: CASSPRDSTGELFF

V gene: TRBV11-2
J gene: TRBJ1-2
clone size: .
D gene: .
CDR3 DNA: TGTGCCAGCAGCTTAGAGGCCTTTACAGGGAATGGCTACACCTTC
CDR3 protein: CASSLEAFTGNGYTF

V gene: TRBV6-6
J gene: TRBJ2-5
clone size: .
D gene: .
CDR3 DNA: TGTGCCAGCACTTTGGTTAGCGGCTCCCAGGGGGAGACCCAGTACTTC
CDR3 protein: CASTLVSGSQGETQYF

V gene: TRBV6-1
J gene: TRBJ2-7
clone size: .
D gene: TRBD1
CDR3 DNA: TGTGCCAGCAGTGGGCGAAGAGGGACAGGGAGCTCCTACGAGCAGTACTTC
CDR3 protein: CASSGRRGTGSSYEQYF

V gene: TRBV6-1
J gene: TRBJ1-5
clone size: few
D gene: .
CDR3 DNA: TGTGCCAGTTCAGCCGGGCCCCCTCAGCCCCAGCATTTT
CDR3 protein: CASSAGPPQPQHF

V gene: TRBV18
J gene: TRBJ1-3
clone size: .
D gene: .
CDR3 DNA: TGTGCCAGCTCACCACCTGGAGGTGGCGACACCATATATTTT
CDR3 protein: CASSPPGGGDTIYF

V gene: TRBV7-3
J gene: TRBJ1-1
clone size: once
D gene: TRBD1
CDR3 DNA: TGTGCCAGCAGCCCCGAAGGCCGGACAGGGGCTGAAGCTTTCTTT
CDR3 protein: CASSPEGRTGAEAFF

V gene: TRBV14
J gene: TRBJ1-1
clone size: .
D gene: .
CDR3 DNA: TGTGCCAGCAGCCCCAGACATGAAGCTTTCTTT
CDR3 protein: CASSPRHEAFF

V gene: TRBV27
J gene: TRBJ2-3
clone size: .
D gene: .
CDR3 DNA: TGTGCCAGCAGTTCGACAGGACCAGATACGCAGTATTTT
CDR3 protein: CASSSTGPDTQYF

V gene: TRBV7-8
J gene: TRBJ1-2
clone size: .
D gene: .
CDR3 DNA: TGTGCCAGCAGCTTGGTTGTCGAGGGGGGCTATGGCTACACCTTC
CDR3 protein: CASSLVVEGGYGYTF

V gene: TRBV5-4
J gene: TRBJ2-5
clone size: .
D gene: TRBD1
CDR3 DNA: TGTGCCAGCAGCTTGTCTCCGGACAGGGTACAAGAGACCCAGTACTTC
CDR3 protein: CASSLSPDRVQETQYF

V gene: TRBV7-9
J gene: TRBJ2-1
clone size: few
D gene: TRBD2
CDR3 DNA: TGTGCCAGCAGCTCCGTATCGGGGCGGGAGTTCAATGAGCAGTTCTTC
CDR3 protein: CASSSVSGREFNEQFF

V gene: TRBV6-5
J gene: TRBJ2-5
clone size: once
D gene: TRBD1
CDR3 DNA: TGTGCCAGCAGTTGGGGACAGGGAGGAGAGACCCAGTACTTC
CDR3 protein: CASSWGQGGETQYF

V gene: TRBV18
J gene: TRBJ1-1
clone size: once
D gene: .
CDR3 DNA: TGTGCCAGCTCATCCGGGGGGATAGTCACTGAAGCTTTCTTT
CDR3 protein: CASSSGGIVTEAFF

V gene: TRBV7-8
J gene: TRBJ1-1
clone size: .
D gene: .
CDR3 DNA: TGTGCCAGCAGCCGGACGAGGGAAACTGAAGCTTTCTTT
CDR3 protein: CASSRTRETEAFF

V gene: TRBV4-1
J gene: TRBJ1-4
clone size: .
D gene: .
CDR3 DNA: TGCGCCAGCAGCCAAGAGGGGATCCCTAATGAAAAACTGTTTTTT
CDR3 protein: CASSQEGIPNEKLFF

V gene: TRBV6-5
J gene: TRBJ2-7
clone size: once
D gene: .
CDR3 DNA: TGTGCCAGCAGTTACTCGCTTGCGACGGGCCCTCACGAGCAGTACTTC
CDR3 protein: CASSYSLATGPHEQYF

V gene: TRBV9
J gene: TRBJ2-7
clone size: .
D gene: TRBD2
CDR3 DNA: TGTGCCAGCAGCCCCCGGACTAGCGGGGTGACCTACGAGCAGTACTTC
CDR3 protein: CASSPRTSGVTYEQYF

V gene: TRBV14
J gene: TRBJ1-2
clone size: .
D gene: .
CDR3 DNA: TGTGCCAGCAGCCAGGACCAGATGAGCAACTATGGCTACACCTTC
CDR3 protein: CASSQDQMSNYGYTF

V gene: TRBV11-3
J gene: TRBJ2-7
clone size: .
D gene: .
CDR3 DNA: TGTGCCAGCAGCTTTACCGCGACAGAGCAGTACTTC
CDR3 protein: CASSFTATEQYF

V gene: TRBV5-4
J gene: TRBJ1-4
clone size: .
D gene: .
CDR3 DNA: TGTGCCAGCAGCCTGGCCGGGTATAATGAAAAACTGTTTTTT
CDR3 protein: CASSLAGYNEKLFF

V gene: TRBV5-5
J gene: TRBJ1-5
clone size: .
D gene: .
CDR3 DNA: TGTGCCAGCAGCTTGGCCAATCAGCCCCAGCATTTT
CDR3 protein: CASSLANQPQHF

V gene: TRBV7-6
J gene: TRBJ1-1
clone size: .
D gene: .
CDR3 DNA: TGTGCCAGCAGCTTACGGAGGGGGGGGGCGACTGAAGCTTTCTTT
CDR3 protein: CASSLRRGGATEAFF

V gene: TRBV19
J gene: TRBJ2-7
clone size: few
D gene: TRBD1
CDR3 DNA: TGTGCCAGTAGTTATACAGGGGGAGTCACCTACGAGCAGTACTTC
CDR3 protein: CASSYTGGVTYEQYF

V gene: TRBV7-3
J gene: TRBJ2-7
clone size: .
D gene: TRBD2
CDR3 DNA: TGTGCCAGCAGCTCCTGGACTAGCGGGACGAACGAGCAGTACTTC
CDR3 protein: CASSSWTSGTNEQYF

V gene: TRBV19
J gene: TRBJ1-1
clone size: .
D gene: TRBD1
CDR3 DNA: TGTGCCAGTAGTGCACAAACAGGGGCGAACACTGAAGCTTTCTTT
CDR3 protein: CASSAQTGANTEAFF

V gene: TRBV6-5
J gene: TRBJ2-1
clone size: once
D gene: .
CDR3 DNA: TGTGCCAGCAACGACAGATTCGTCTACAATGAGCAGTTCTTC
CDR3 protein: CASNDRFVYNEQFF

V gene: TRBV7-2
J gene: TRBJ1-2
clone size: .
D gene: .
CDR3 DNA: TGTGCCAGCAGCAGAGGGGGGTCAGAGGAGTATGGCTACACCTTC
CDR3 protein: CASSRGGSEEYGYTF

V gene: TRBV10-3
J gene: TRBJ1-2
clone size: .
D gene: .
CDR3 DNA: TGTGCCATCAGTGGGGACGTACACTATGGCTACACCTTC
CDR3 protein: CAISGDVHYGYTF

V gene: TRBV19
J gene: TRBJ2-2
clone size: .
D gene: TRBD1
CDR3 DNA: TGCAGTACAGGGACAGGCACCGGGGAGCTGTTTTTT
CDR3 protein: CSTGTGTGELFF

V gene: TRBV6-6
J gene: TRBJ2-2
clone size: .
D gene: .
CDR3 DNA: TGTGCCAGCAGTTACCGGCAGGTCAGCCCTCCCGGGGAGCTGTTTTTT
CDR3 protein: CASSYRQVSPPGELFF

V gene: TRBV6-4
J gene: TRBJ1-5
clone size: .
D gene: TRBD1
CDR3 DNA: TGTGCCAGCAGTGACTCGGGACAGGGTTCTAATCAGCCCCAGCATTTT
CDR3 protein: CASSDSGQGSNQPQHF

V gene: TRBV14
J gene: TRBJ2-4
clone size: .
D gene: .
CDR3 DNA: TGTGCCAGCAGCCCAAACGACGGTGGCATTCAGTACTTC
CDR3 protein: CASSPNDGGIQYF

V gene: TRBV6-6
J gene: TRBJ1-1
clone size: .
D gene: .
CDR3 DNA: TGTGCCAGCAACCTCTGGAACACTGAAGCTTTCTTT
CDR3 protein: CASNLWNTEAFF

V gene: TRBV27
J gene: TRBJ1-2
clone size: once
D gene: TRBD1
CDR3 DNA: TGTGCCAGCAGTTTAGGGGGGACAGGGCTGGGCTATGGCTACACCTTC
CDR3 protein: CASSLGGTGLGYGYTF

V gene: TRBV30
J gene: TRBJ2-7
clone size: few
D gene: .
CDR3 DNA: TGTGCCTGGAGTGTAGGGGGACTGGGGACGAGGGAGCAGTACTTC
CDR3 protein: CAWSVGGLGTREQYF

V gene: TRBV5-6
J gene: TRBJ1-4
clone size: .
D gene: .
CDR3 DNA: TGTGCCAGCAGCCAGCTCAGGGCAGCAACTAATGAAAAACTGTTTTTT
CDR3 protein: CASSQLRAATNEKLFF

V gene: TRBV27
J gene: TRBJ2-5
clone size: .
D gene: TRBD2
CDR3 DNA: TGTGCCAGCAGTTGGGGGGGGGAGACCCAGTACTTC
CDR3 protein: CASSWGGETQYF

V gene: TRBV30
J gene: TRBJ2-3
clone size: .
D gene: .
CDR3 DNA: TGTGCCTGGAGTGTACGAGTGGGAGGAATGACAGATACGCAGTATTTT
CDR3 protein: CAWSVRVGGMTDTQYF

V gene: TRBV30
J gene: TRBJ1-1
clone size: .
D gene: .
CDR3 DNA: TGTGCCTGGAGTGACAAGGACACCGCGAACACTGAAGCTTTCTTT
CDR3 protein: CAWSDKDTANTEAFF

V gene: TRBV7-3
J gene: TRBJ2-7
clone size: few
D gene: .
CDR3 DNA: TGTGCCAGCAGCTTACGGCGGGTAGGTCCCGACGAGCAGTACTTC
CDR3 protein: CASSLRRVGPDEQYF

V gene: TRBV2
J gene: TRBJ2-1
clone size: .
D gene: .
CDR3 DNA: TGTGCCAGCAGTGTATTTTTATCCAATGAGCAGTTCTTC
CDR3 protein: CASSVFLSNEQFF

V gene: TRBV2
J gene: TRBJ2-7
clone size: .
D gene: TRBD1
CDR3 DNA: TGTGCCAGCGATGGGACAGGGGGCTACGAGCAGTACTTC
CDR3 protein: CASDGTGGYEQYF

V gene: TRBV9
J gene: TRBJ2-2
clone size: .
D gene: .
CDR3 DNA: TGTGCCAGCAGCGTAAACGGGGGGCGTACCGGGGAGCTGTTTTTT
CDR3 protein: CASSVNGGRTGELFF